This T cell receptor beta chain stems from a study of cytomegalovirus exposure and HLA in healthy donors. Germline loops: CDR1 MNHNS, CDR2 SASEGT. The CDR3 has 12 amino acids. V lost 1 base, J lost 9 bases, and 4 bases lay in between. The PCR contained 60 Vbeta and 13 Jbeta primers. The table came from immunoSEQ multiplex PCR; TCRdb's copy has only in-frame clones and leaves some out. The table has 95,000 to 150,000 clones, approximately 80% seen once; the top ten hold less than 2%. The specimen was PBMCs. The receptor was isolated from a man in his forties or fifties in good health and CMV-seronegative. J is TRBJ1-6 and V is TRBV6-1; unclear D gene. The CDR3 coding sequence is TGTGCCAGCAGTGAAGGAGGTTCACCCCTCCACTTT. Translation: CASSEGGSPLHF.